This T cell receptor (beta chain) stems from a study of blood T cells in healthy people across ages. General study points: A roughly linear age-dependent decrease characterized TCR beta diversity per million T cells.

Worth noting for this clonotype: Its target is not known.

The CDR3 contains 17 residues. Germline V gene sequence: CDR1 SGHRS, CDR2 YFSETQ. V lost 4 bases to trimming and J lost 0 bases; unmatched junction nucleotides: 11. A J-beta primer mix and a sample-barcoded 5' primer were used in a second PCR of roughly 6 to 12 cycles. A single record per CDR3 protein comes from TCRdb applying MiXCR to the 5' RACE reads. The table shows roughly 720,000 distinct CDR3 sequences, with roughly 53% occurring only once. The chain combines TRBV5-1 with TRBJ2-3, with 7 bases fitting TRBD2. The sequenced material came from blood. This clonotype was obtained from a man of 80 years or more in good health. The CDR3: CASSEWYSGFSTDTQYF. The CDR3 DNA reads as TGCGCCAGCAGCGAGTGGTATAGCGGGTTTAGCACAGATACGCAGTATTTT.